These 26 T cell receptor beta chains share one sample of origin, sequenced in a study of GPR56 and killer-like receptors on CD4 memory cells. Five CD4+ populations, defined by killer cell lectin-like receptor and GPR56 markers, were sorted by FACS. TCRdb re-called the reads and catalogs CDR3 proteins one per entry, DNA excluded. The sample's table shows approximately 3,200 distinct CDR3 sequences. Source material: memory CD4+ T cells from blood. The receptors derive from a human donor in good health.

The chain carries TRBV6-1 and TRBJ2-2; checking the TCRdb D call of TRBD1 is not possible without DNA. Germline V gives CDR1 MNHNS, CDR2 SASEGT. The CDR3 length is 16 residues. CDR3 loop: CASSVQGAANTGELFF.

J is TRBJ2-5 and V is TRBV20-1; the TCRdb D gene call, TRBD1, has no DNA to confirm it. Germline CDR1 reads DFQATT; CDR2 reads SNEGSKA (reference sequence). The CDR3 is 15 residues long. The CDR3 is CSARDLVGTAETQYF.

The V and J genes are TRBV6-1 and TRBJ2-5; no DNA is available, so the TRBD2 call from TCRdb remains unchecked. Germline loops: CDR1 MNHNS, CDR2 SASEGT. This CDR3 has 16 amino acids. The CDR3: CASSRTSGGGQETQYF.

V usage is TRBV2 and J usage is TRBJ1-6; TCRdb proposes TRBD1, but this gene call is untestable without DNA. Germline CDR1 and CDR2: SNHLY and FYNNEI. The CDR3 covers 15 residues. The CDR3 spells CATKLRDSGNSPLHF. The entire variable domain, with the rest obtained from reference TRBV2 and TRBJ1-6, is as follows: EPEVTQTPSHQVTQMGQEVILRCVPISNHLYFYWYRQILGQKVEFLVSFYNNEISEKSEIFDDQFSVERPDGSNFTLKIRSTKLEDSAMYFCATKLRDSGNSPLHFGNGTRLTVT.

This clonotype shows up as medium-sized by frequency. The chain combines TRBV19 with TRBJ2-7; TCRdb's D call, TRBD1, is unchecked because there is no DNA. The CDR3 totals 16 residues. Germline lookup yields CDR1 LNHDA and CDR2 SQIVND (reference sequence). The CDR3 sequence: CASSIGQGFGGDEQYF.

The CDR3 is CASSYREVAGVTQYF. The V call is TRBV6-5, the J call TRBJ2-3; TCRdb names TRBD2, which stays unverified in the absence of DNA. The CDR3 is made up of 15 amino acids. Per germline, CDR1 MNHEY and CDR2 SVGAGI.

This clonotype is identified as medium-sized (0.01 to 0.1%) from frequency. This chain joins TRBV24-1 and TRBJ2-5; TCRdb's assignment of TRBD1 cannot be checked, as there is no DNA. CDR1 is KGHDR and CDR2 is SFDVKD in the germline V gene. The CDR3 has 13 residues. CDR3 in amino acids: CATSEPGGETQYF.

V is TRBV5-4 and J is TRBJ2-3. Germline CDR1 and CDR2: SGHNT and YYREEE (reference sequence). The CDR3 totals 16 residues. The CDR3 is CASSSWTSGSTDTQYF.

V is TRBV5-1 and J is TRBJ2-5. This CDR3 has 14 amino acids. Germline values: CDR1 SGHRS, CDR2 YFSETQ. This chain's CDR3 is CASSLVGNQETQYF.

The CDR3 sequence: CASSFGTGGNYGYTF. The chain has TRBV5-1 and TRBJ1-2; TCRdb gives TRBD1 as the D gene, but with no DNA this cannot be confirmed. The CDR3 extends over 15 amino acids. The germline CDR1 and CDR2 sequences are SGHRS and YFSETQ. Together with reference TRBV5-1 and TRBJ1-2, the CDR3 gives the full variable domain: KAGVTQTPRYLIKTRGQQVTLSCSPISGHRSVSWYQQTPGQGLQFLFEYFSETQRNKGNFPGRFSGRQFSNSRSEMNVSTLELGDSALYLCASSFGTGGNYGYTFGSGTRLTVV.

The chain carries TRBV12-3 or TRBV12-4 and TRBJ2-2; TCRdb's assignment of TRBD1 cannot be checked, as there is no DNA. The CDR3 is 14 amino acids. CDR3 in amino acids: CASRTDSGIGELFF.

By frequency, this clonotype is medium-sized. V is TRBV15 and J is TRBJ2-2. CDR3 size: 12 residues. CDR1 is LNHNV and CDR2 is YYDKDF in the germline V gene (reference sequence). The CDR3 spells CATSRFAGELFF.

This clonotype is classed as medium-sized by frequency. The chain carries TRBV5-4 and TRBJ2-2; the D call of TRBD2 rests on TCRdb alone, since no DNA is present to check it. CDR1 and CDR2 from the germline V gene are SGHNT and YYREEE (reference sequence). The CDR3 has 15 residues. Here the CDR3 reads CASSLPSKRAGELFF.

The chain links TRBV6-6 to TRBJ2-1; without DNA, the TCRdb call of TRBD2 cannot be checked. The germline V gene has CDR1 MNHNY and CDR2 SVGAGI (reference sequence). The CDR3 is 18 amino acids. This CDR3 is CASSYSPGGGAQSPEQFF.

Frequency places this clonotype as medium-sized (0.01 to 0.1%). This CDR3 reads CASSLRTGFRADTQYF. This rearrangement joins TRBV7-2 to TRBJ2-3; TCRdb outputs TRBD1, but without DNA this stays unchecked. This CDR3 is 16 amino acids long. From germline, CDR1 is SGHTA and CDR2 FQGNSA. The full variable domain, completed using reference TRBV7-2 and TRBJ2-3, is GAGVSQSPSNKVTEKGKDVELRCDPISGHTALYWYRQSLGQGLEFLIYFQGNSAPDKSGLPSDRFSAERTGGSVSTLTIQRTQQEDSAVYLCASSLRTGFRADTQYFGPGTRLTVL.

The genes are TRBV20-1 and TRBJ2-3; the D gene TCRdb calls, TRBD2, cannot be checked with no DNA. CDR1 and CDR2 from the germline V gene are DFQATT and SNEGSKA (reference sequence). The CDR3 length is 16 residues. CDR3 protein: CSASDRSGGAADTQYF.

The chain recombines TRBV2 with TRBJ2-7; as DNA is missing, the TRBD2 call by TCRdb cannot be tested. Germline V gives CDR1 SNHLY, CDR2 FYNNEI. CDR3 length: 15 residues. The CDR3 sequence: CASSSERGGPGEQYF.

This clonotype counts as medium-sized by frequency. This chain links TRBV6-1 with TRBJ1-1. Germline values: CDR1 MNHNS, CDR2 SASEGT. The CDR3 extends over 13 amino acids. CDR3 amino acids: CASSERTPPEAFF.

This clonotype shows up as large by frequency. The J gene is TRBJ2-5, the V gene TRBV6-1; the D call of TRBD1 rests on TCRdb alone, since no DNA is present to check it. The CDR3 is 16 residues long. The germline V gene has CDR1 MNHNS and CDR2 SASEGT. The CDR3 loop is CASSEYMGGPRETQYF.

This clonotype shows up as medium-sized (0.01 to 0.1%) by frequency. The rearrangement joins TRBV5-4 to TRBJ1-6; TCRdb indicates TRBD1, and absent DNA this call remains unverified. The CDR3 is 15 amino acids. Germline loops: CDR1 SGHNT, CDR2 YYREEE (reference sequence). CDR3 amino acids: CASSLGDRYNSPLHF.

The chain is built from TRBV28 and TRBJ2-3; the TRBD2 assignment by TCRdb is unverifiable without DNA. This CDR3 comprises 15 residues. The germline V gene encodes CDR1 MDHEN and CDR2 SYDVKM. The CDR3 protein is CASTGGVFSTDTQYF.

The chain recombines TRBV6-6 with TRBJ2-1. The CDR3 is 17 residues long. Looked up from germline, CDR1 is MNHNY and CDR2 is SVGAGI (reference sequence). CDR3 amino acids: CASSYSPGGGPYNEQFF.

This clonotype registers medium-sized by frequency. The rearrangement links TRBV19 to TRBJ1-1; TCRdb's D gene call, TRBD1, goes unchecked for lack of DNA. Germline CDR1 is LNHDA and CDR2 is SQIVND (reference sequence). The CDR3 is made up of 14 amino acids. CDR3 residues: CASRYRGGNTEAFF.

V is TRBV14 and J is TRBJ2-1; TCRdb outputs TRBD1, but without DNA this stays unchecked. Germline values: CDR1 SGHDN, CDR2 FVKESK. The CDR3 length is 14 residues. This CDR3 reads CASSQRRGWGEQFF. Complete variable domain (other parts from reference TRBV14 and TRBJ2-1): EAGVTQFPSHSVIEKGQTVTLRCDPISGHDNLYWYRRVMGKEIKFLLHFVKESKQDESGMPNNRFLAERTGGTYSTLKVQPAELEDSGVYFCASSQRRGWGEQFFGPGTRLTVL.

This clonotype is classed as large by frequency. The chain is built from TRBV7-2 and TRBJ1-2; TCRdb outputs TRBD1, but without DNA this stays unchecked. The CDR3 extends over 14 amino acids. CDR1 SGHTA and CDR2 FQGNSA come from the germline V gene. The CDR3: CASSSRAGSYGYTF. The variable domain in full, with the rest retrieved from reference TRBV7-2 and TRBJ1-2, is GAGVSQSPSNKVTEKGKDVELRCDPISGHTALYWYRQSLGQGLEFLIYFQGNSAPDKSGLPSDRFSAERTGGSVSTLTIQRTQQEDSAVYLCASSSRAGSYGYTFGSGTRLTVV.

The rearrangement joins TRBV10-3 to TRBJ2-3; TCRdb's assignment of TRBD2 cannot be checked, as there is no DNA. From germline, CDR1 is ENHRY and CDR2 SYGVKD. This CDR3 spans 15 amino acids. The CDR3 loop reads CAISGTSGRTDTQYF.